This passage covers 14 T cell receptor beta chains from one sample sequenced in a study of T cells in Graves' hyperthyroidism and ophthalmopathy. TCR beta CDR3 regions were amplified from RNA transcripts. In the first-round RT-PCR of the TCR CDR3, the HTBI primer set was used. TCRdb fed the multiplex PCR reads into MiXCR, producing one record per CDR3 protein. The sample contains about 270,000 distinct CDR3 sequences, approximately 25% of which appear only once. Material for sequencing was blood. These TCRs come from a woman between 40 and 50 years old with Graves' ophthalmopathy.

The chain employs TRBV2 and TRBJ1-1; D is undetermined. The V end lost 11 bases, the J end lost 0 bases, and 13 bases lay between the germline ends. Per the germline V gene, CDR1 is SNHLY and CDR2 is FYNNEI. The length of the CDR3 is 13 residues. The CDR3 reads CADKAQLNTEAFF. CDR3 coding DNA: TGTGCCGATAAAGCACAATTGAACACTGAAGCTTTCTTT.

The chain uses TRBV29-1 and TRBJ1-1; the D is unclear. Trimming left V 7 bases short and J 1 base short, with 13 bases between. The CDR3 length is 13 residues. The germline V gene has CDR1 SQVTM and CDR2 ANQGSEA. The CDR3 DNA sequence: TGCAGCGATTACGACACCCCGAACACTGAAGCTTTCTTT. Protein product: CSDYDTPNTEAFF.

This clonotype was seen ten or more times. The chain recombines TRBV7-2 with TRBJ2-5; 8 positions match TRBD2. This CDR3 is built from 16 residues. CDR1 and CDR2 from the germline V gene are SGHTA and FQGNSA. V was clipped by 1 base and J by 2 bases; unmatched bases: 6. The chain's CDR3 is CASSLGLARNQETQYF. The CDR3 DNA reads as TGTGCCAGCAGCTTAGGACTAGCGCGTAATCAAGAGACCCAGTACTTC. The entire variable domain, with the rest obtained from reference TRBV7-2 and TRBJ2-5, is as follows: GAGVSQSPSNKVTEKGKDVELRCDPISGHTALYWYRQSLGQGLEFLIYFQGNSAPDKSGLPSDRFSAERTGGSVSTLTIQRTQQEDSAVYLCASSLGLARNQETQYFGPGTRLLVL.

This clonotype was recorded at least ten times. This chain links TRBV12-3 or TRBV12-4 with TRBJ2-2; D is uncertain. V was shortened by 6 bases and J by 0 bases, with 11 bases between the two germline ends. CDR3 length: 15 amino acids. The CDR3 loop reads CASSPADANTGELFF. CDR3 sequence (DNA): TGTGCCAGCAGCCCCGCGGACGCGAACACCGGGGAGCTGTTTTTT.

This clonotype was counted at least ten times. The chain recombines TRBV24-1 with TRBJ1-5; unclear D gene. CDR1 KGHDR and CDR2 SFDVKD come from the germline V gene. The CDR3 is 13 amino acids. V lost 7 bases to trimming and J lost 3 bases, with 9 bases between them. CDR3 amino acids: CATSGQDNQPQHF. The CDR3, as DNA: TGTGCCACCAGCGGGCAGGACAATCAGCCCCAGCATTTT.

This clonotype has ten or more counts. The rearrangement joins TRBV12-3 or TRBV12-4 to TRBJ2-7, with 7 bases matching TRBD2. V shed 0 bases, J shed 1 base, and the junction held 9 bases outside the gene matches. There are 17 residues in the CDR3. Here the CDR3 DNA reads TGTGCCAGCAGTTTAGCAGGAGGGAGGGCGGTTTCCTACGAGCAGTACTTC. Translation gives CASSLAGGRAVSYEQYF.

This clonotype was counted between two and nine times. The V call is TRBV20-1, the J call TRBJ1-5; possible D gene TRBD1, 5 bases. The CDR3 runs 15 residues. Germline V gene sequence: CDR1 DFQATT, CDR2 SNEGSKA (reference sequence). Trimming removed 5 bases from V and 5 bases from J, with 19 bases in between. The CDR3 region has the DNA TGCAGTGCTGACCCCCCGGGACGCAGACATCAGCCCCAGCATTTT. It is translated as CSADPPGRRHQPQHF.

The chain is built from TRBV4-1 and TRBJ2-5; no reliable D call. Trimming removed 1 base from V and 0 bases from J, with 15 bases in between. From germline, CDR1 is MGHRA and CDR2 YSYEKL. The CDR3 runs 17 residues. This CDR3 reads CASSQGKVSPYQETQYF. The CDR3 DNA reads as TGCGCCAGCAGCCAAGGGAAGGTTAGTCCGTACCAAGAGACCCAGTACTTC.

The V and J genes are TRBV7-9 and TRBJ1-1; the D is unclear. CDR3 length equals 12 residues. CDR1 SEHNR and CDR2 FQNEAQ come from the germline V gene (reference sequence). Trimming pared 4 bases from V and 6 bases from J, leaving 9 bases between. This CDR3 is CASSWRGAEAFF. The DNA of the CDR3 is TGTGCCAGCAGCTGGCGTGGGGCTGAAGCTTTCTTT.

This clonotype was found many times. This chain connects TRBV2 to TRBJ2-7, with unresolved D. The CDR3 has 12 amino acids. V lost 1 base to trimming and J lost 2 bases, with 3 bases between them. Germline V gene lookup returns CDR1 SNHLY and CDR2 FYNNEI. CDR3 DNA sequence: TGTGCCAGCAGTGAAGGTCCCTACGAGCAGTACTTC. Amino acid sequence: CASSEGPYEQYF.

This clonotype was detected many times. This chain's CDR3 is CASTEGQGQETQYF. DNA for the CDR3: TGCGCCAGCACCGAGGGACAGGGACAAGAGACCCAGTACTTC. The chain joins TRBV5-1 to TRBJ2-5, with 9 bases fitting TRBD1. V shed 6 bases and J 2 bases; nucleotides not matched to a gene: 5. The CDR3 sequence is 14 residues long. Germline values: CDR1 SGHRS, CDR2 YFSETQ.

This clonotype was seen at least ten times. This chain uses TRBV10-3 with TRBJ1-1; 7 bases align to TRBD1. Losses at the gene ends were 6 bases for V and 1 base for J; bases not matched to a gene: 5. Germline CDR1 and CDR2: ENHRY and SYGVKD. This CDR3 is built from 14 residues. CDR3 amino acids: CAISTGDTNTEAFF. In DNA, the CDR3 is TGTGCCATCAGCACAGGGGATACGAACACTGAAGCTTTCTTT.

This clonotype was picked up many times. The rearrangement joins TRBV5-1 to TRBJ1-1; D is perhaps TRBD1 (5 bases). This CDR3 has 17 residues. CDR1 SGHRS and CDR2 YFSETQ come from the germline V gene. V was shortened by 0 bases and J by 4 bases, with 19 bases between the two germline ends. The CDR3 region is CASSLADAGPSGTEAFF. The CDR3 DNA reads TGCGCCAGCAGCTTGGCCGATGCAGGGCCTTCGGGCACTGAAGCTTTCTTT.

The chain has TRBV6-5 and TRBJ1-6; 7 bases match TRBD1. The CDR3 spans 14 residues. The ends lost 2 bases at V and 7 bases at J; junction bases unmatched: 2. The germline gives CDR1 MNHEY, CDR2 SVGAGI. The CDR3 protein is CASSYGTDNSPLHF. The CDR3 DNA follows: TGTGCCAGCAGTTACGGGACAGACAATTCACCCCTCCACTTT.